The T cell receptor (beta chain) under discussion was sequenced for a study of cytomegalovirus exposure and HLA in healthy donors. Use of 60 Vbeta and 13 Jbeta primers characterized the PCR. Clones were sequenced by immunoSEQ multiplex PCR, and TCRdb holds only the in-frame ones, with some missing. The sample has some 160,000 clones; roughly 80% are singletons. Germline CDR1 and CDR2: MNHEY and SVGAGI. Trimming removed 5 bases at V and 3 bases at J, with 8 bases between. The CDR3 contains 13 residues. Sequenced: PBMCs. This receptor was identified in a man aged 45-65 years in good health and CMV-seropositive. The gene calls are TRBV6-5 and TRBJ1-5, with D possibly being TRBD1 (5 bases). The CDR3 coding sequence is TGTGCCAGCAGTCGACAGTACAATCAGCCCCAGCATTTT. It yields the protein CASSRQYNQPQHF.